Each of the 26 T cell receptor beta chains below was sequenced from the same sample in a study of lymphopenia after photon versus proton radiotherapy. Generated by immunoSEQ multiplex PCR, the TCRdb table keeps only in-frame clones and is missing some. In the table there are about 70,000 clones, around 90% of which are singletons. This material consisted of peripheral blood, taken from a patient treated with photon-based radiotherapy. The receptors stem from a middle-aged woman with cholangiocarcinoma.

This clone was recorded once. V usage is TRBV19 and J usage is TRBJ1-5; no clear D gene. Germline CDR1 reads LNHDA; CDR2 reads SQIVND (reference sequence). The CDR3 contains 16 residues. V was shortened by 3 bases and J by 6 bases, with 18 bases between the two germline ends. The CDR3 spells CASSIPAGWKGQPQHF. The CDR3 region has the DNA TGTGCCAGTAGTATCCCGGCCGGGTGGAAGGGTCAGCCCCAGCATTTT. Drawing the rest from reference TRBV19 and TRBJ1-5, the complete variable domain is DGGITQSPKYLFRKEGQNVTLSCEQNLNHDAMYWYRQDPGQGLRLIYYSQIVNDFQKGDIAEGYSVSREKKESFPLTVTSAQKNPTAFYLCASSIPAGWKGQPQHFGDGTRLSIL.

The rearrangement links TRBV7-9 to TRBJ2-5, with 11 bases identical to TRBD2. V gave up 6 bases and J gave up 5 bases; unmatched junction bases: 2. Germline V gene data show CDR1 as SEHNR and CDR2 as FQNEAQ (reference sequence). CDR3 length: 13 residues. CDR3 DNA: TGTGCCAGCAGTTGGACTAGCGGGGAGACCCAGTACTTC. Its translation: CASSWTSGETQYF.

The chain carries TRBV9 and TRBJ1-4, with TRBD1 as a possible D gene (5 bases). Looked up from germline, CDR1 is SGDLS and CDR2 is YYNGEE. V was trimmed by 0 bases and J by 12 bases, leaving 18 bases between them. This CDR3 is built from 15 residues. CDR3 DNA: TGTGCCAGCAGCGTAGAGGGGACTGCTTCCGGGGAACTGTTTTTT. Protein: CASSVEGTASGELFF.

J is TRBJ2-1 and V is TRBV6-4; 8 bases agree with TRBD2. The CDR3 runs 13 residues. Trimming at V came to 5 bases and at J to 6 bases, leaving 3 bases not matched to a gene. Germline CDR1 reads MRHNA; CDR2 reads SNTAGT. DNA for the CDR3: TGTGCCAGCAGTTCCGGGACTAGCAATGAGCAGTTCTTC. Residues: CASSSGTSNEQFF.

The chain combines TRBV4-3 with TRBJ1-5, with D maybe TRBD1 (5 bases). Between the trimmed V and J ends, which lost 2 bases and 7 bases, there was a span of 15 bases. Germline CDR1 LGHNA, CDR2 YSLEER. This CDR3 spans 15 amino acids. The CDR3 nucleotides read TGCGCCAGCAGCCAATCTTTGGCGGGGCCCCAGCCCCAGCATTTT. It translates to CASSQSLAGPQPQHF.

The chain uses TRBV4-1 and TRBJ2-7; a weak D match, TRBD1 (5 bases). V was shortened by 1 base and J by 2 bases, with 12 bases between the two germline ends. Germline V lookup: CDR1 MGHRA, CDR2 YSYEKL. This CDR3 region has 15 residues. The CDR3 nucleotides are TGCGCCAGCAGCCAAGGACAGATCTCAGCCTACGAGCAGTACTTC. It yields the protein CASSQGQISAYEQYF.

The chain recombines TRBV7-9 with TRBJ1-1, with 8 bases that match TRBD1. The J segment lost 5 bases and the V segment lost 5 bases, leaving 10 bases of the junction unmatched. CDR1 is SEHNR, CDR2 FQNEAQ, per germline (reference sequence). The CDR3 runs to 15 residues. CDR3 in amino acids: CASSPVWQGATEAFF. The CDR3, as DNA: TGTGCCAGCAGCCCCGTCTGGCAGGGGGCAACTGAAGCTTTCTTT.

This chain joins TRBV6-5 and TRBJ1-5, with 7 bases aligning to TRBD1. The germline V gene encodes CDR1 MNHEY and CDR2 SVGAGI. The ends lost 10 bases at V and 11 bases at J; junction bases unmatched: 8. This CDR3 is built from 11 residues. Here the CDR3 DNA reads TGTGCCACAAGACAGGGACCGTCCCAGCATTTT. This sequence encodes CATRQGPSQHF.

The rearrangement joins TRBV30 to TRBJ1-1, with TRBD1 matching 10 bases. CDR3 length: 13 residues. V lost 2 bases to trimming and J lost 4 bases; unmatched junction nucleotides: 1. CDR1 and CDR2 from the germline V gene are GTSNPN and SVGIG (reference sequence). The CDR3 bases are TGTGCCTGGAGTTGGACAGGGGGCACTGAAGCTTTCTTT. Residues: CAWSWTGGTEAFF.

This clone was seen just once. The gene calls are TRBV2 and TRBJ2-3, with D perhaps TRBD2 (6 bases). V lost 11 bases and J 1 base, leaving 10 bases between the germline ends. The CDR3 covers 12 residues. Germline V gene data show CDR1 as SNHLY and CDR2 as FYNNEI. CDR3 region: CASTGGTDTQYF. In nucleotides, the CDR3 is TGTGCCTCCACGGGGGGCACAGATACGCAGTATTTT.

The chain recombines TRBV6-1 with TRBJ1-5; D is undetermined. CDR1 and CDR2 from the germline V gene are MNHNS and SASEGT. Trimming took 4 bases from V and 6 from J, leaving 10 bases between them. This CDR3 is built from 13 residues. The CDR3 protein is CASSVEGGQPQHF. CDR3 in DNA: TGTGCCAGCAGTGTGGAAGGTGGTCAGCCCCAGCATTTT.

V usage is TRBV6-1 and J usage is TRBJ2-7, with TRBD1 matching 8 bases. The V and J ends lost 8 bases and 3 bases, in that order; junction bases with no gene match: 6. This CDR3 has 13 residues. Germline V CDR1 and CDR2: MNHNS, SASEGT. The CDR3 is CASRTGLDYEQYF. The CDR3 DNA is TGTGCCAGCCGGACAGGGTTGGACTACGAGCAGTACTTC.

The J gene is TRBJ1-2, the V gene TRBV4-2, with D unresolved. CDR3 length equals 13 residues. V lost 6 bases and J 8 bases, leaving 16 bases between the germline ends. Germline V gene sequence: CDR1 LGHNA, CDR2 YNFKEQ. The CDR3 coding sequence is TGTGCCAGCAGTCAATATTCCCTCGACGGCTACACCTTC. Amino acids: CASSQYSLDGYTF.

This chain links TRBV7-8 with TRBJ1-5; no clear D gene. V lost 4 bases and J 1 base, leaving 17 bases between the germline ends. CDR3 length: 17 amino acids. Germline-derived CDR1 and CDR2 are SGHVS and FQNEAQ. The CDR3 loop reads CASSSEMGPGSNQPQHF. CDR3 DNA: TGTGCCAGCAGCTCCGAGATGGGCCCTGGGAGCAATCAGCCCCAGCATTTT.

This chain connects TRBV27 to TRBJ1-3, with D perhaps matching TRBD1 (6 bases). The CDR3 contains 15 residues. Deletions cut 2 bases from V and 6 bases from J, with 14 bases between. Germline-derived CDR1 and CDR2 are MNHEY and SMNVEV (reference sequence). The CDR3 sequence is CASSLVGGTPNTIYF. In DNA form, the CDR3 reads TGTGCCAGCAGTTTAGTAGGTGGGACACCAAACACCATATATTTT.

The chain is built from TRBV18 and TRBJ2-1; the match to TRBD1 covers 7 bases. This CDR3 region has 14 residues. V trimming: 3 bases; J trimming: 8 bases; junction bases outside the gene matches: 7. Germline V CDR1 and CDR2: KGHSH, LQKENI. The CDR3 protein is CASSPGQLGHEQFF. The DNA for the CDR3 is TGTGCCAGCTCACCGGGACAGTTAGGCCATGAGCAGTTCTTC.

The genes are TRBV2 and TRBJ1-4; D is unresolved. The ends were cut back, 3 bases at V and 11 bases at J, with 10 bases in the middle. This CDR3 is built from 12 residues. The germline gives CDR1 SNHLY, CDR2 FYNNEI. The CDR3 DNA reads as TGTGCCAGCAGTGATCCACTAGGGAAACTGTTTTTT. It yields the protein CASSDPLGKLFF.

The V call is TRBV5-1, the J call TRBJ1-1; D gene uncertain. Germline CDR1 SGHRS, CDR2 YFSETQ. The CDR3 consists of 14 residues. The V gene lost 0 bases and the J gene lost 1 base, with 7 bases spanning the gap. The CDR3 DNA reads TGCGCCAGCAGCTTGGGCGAGAAGAACACTGAAGCTTTCTTT. It encodes CASSLGEKNTEAFF.

J is TRBJ2-5 and V is TRBV5-4; 8 bases match TRBD1. Unmatched junction bases numbered 11, after V lost 4 bases and J lost 6 bases. The germline gives CDR1 SGHNT, CDR2 YYREEE (reference sequence). This CDR3 region has 15 residues. DNA for the CDR3: TGTGCCAGCAGCGGAAGGACAGGGTCTGGAAAGACCCAGTACTTC. It is translated as CASSGRTGSGKTQYF.

The CDR3 DNA follows: TGTGCCAGCAGTGATGCCGGGTTTGAGAGGGCCCAGCCCCAGCATTTT. This encodes CASSDAGFERAQPQHF. The rearrangement links TRBV2 to TRBJ1-5; D unclear. The germline V and J ends were trimmed by 3 bases and 7 bases, with 19 bases remaining between them. CDR1 SNHLY and CDR2 FYNNEI come from the germline V gene. This CDR3 is built from 16 residues.

This sequence joins TRBV4-2 and TRBJ2-7; 9 bases agree with TRBD1. Germline trimming cut 3 bases from V and 7 bases from J; bases unmatched to any gene: 13. The CDR3 is made up of 16 amino acids. Germline CDR1 is LGHNA and CDR2 is YNFKEQ. The CDR3 loop reads CASSQVSAGTGYEQYF. Here the CDR3 DNA reads TGTGCCAGCAGCCAGGTATCCGCCGGGACAGGGTATGAGCAGTACTTC.

The CDR3 nucleotides are TGTGCCAGCAGCAAACTAGGTCGGGAGGGCAACGAGCAGTACTTC. This gives the protein CASSKLGREGNEQYF. The chain couples TRBV5-4 to TRBJ2-7; 8 bases are a match to TRBD2. The germline gives CDR1 SGHNT, CDR2 YYREEE (reference sequence). CDR3 length: 15 residues. The V and J ends lost 4 bases and 5 bases, in that order; junction bases with no gene match: 11.

The chain combines TRBV2 with TRBJ1-4, with D possibly TRBD1 on 6 matching bases. Germline V lookup: CDR1 SNHLY, CDR2 FYNNEI. The CDR3 runs 14 residues. Deletions cut 0 bases from V and 15 bases from J, with 17 bases between. As DNA, the CDR3 is TGTGCCAGCAGTGAAGCGTTGGGGGCCCGGAGGGTGTTTTTT. Translated: CASSEALGARRVFF.

This chain connects TRBV27 to TRBJ1-2; D is unresolved. CDR3 length: 13 amino acids. The germline V and J ends were trimmed by 4 bases and 1 base, with 7 bases remaining between them. CDR1 MNHEY and CDR2 SMNVEV come from the germline V gene (reference sequence). CDR3 loop: CASSSPYNYGYTF. In nucleotides, the CDR3 is TGTGCCAGCAGTTCTCCCTATAACTATGGCTACACCTTC.

As DNA, the CDR3 is TGTGCCAGCAGAGGTAGACGGCTGGAGACCCAGTACTTC. Residues: CASRGRRLETQYF. The chain combines TRBV28 with TRBJ2-5; D gene unclear. This CDR3 region has 13 residues. Trimming shortened V by 6 bases and J by 5 bases, and 13 bases separated the two germline ends. From germline, CDR1 is MDHEN and CDR2 SYDVKM.

This clone has a handful of counts. The chain joins TRBV11-3 to TRBJ2-7; TRBD1 or TRBD2 may be the D gene (5 bases each). The germline V and J ends were trimmed by 0 bases and 6 bases, with 9 bases remaining between them. The germline V gene encodes CDR1 SGHNT and CDR2 YENEEA. The CDR3 totals 13 residues. The CDR3 region has the DNA TGTGCCAGCAGCTTAGATTGGGGGAGCGAGCAGTACTTC. Translated: CASSLDWGSEQYF.